This T cell receptor beta chain was observed in a study of shared clonotypes between healthy human individuals. General study results and limits: Having only a few donors restricted how much genetic and exposure-history diversity was captured. In several donors, around 5% of naive CD4 clonotypes appeared in common. Generally, naive subsets came out with larger estimated richness than memory subsets.

This clone was counted once. The antigen is unknown. Using immunoSEQ multiplex PCR, the repertoire was profiled, and TCRdb retains in-frame clones only, with some absent. The sample lists more than 550,000 clones, roughly 72% occurring once. All of the donors resided in Nashville, Tennessee, and each was a Caucasian adult. This CDR3 is 14 amino acids long. CDR1 and CDR2 from the germline V gene are SGHAT and FQNNGV. Trimming stripped 3 bases from V and 3 bases from J, with 8 bases between. The sequenced material came from memory CD4+ T cells sorted from blood. Subset specified: CD45RA-negative fraction. This receptor was identified in a woman in her thirties in good health. V usage is TRBV11-2 and J usage is TRBJ2-2, with D maybe TRBD1 (6 bases). The DNA for the CDR3 is TGTGCCAGCAGCTTCCCAGGGGACACCGGGGAGCTGTTTTTT. Residues: CASSFPGDTGELFF.